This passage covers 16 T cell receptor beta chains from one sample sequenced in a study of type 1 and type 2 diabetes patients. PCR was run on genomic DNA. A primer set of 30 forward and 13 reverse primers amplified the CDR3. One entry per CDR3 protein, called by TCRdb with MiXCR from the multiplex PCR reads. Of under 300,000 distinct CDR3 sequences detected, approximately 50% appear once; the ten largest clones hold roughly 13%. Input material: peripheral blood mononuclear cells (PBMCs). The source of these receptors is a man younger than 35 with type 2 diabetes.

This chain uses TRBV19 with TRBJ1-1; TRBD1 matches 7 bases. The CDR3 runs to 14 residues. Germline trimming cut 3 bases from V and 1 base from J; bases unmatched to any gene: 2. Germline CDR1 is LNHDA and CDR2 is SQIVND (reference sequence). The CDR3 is CASSMTGWNTEAFF. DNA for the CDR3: TGTGCCAGTAGTATGACAGGGTGGAACACTGAAGCTTTCTTT.

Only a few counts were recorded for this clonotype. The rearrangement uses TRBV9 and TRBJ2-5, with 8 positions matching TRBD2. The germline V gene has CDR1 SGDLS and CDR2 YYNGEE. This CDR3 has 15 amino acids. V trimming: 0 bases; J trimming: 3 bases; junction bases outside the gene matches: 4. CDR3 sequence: CASSVDTSGEETQYF. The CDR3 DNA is TGTGCCAGCAGCGTAGATACTAGCGGAGAAGAGACCCAGTACTTC. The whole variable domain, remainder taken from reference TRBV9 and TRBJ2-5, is DSGVTQTPKHLITATGQRVTLRCSPRSGDLSVYWYQQSLDQGLQFLIQYYNGEERAKGNILERFSAQQFPDLHSELNLSSLELGDSALYFCASSVDTSGEETQYFGPGTRLLVL.

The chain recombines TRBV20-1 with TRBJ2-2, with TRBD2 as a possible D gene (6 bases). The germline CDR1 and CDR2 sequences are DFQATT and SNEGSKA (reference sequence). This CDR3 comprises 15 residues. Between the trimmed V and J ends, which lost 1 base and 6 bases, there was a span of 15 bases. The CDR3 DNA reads TGCAGTGCTAGAGTGACGGGACTCTCGGCCGGGGAGCTGTTTTTT. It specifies CSARVTGLSAGELFF.

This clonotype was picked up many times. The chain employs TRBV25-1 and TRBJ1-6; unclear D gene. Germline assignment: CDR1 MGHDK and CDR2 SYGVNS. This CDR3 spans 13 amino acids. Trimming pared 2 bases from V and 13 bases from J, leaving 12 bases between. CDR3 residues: CASSENFGQPLHF. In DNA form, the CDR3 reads TGTGCCAGCAGTGAAAATTTTGGGCAGCCCCTCCACTTT.

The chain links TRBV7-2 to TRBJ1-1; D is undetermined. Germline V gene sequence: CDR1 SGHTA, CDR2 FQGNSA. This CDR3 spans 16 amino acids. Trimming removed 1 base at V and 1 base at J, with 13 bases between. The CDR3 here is CASSLGNSGANTEAFF. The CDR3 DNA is TGTGCCAGCAGCTTAGGGAACAGTGGCGCGAACACTGAAGCTTTCTTT. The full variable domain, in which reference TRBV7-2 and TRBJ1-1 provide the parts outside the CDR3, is GAGVSQSPSNKVTEKGKDVELRCDPISGHTALYWYRQSLGQGLEFLIYFQGNSAPDKSGLPSDRFSAERTGGSVSTLTIQRTQQEDSAVYLCASSLGNSGANTEAFFGQGTRLTVV.

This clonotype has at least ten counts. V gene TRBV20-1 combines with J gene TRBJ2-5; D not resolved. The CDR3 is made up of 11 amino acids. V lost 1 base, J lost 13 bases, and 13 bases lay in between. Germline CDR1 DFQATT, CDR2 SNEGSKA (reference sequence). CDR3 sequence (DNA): TGCAGTGCTAGAGGTAACGCTGCGACGTACTTC. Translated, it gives CSARGNAATYF.

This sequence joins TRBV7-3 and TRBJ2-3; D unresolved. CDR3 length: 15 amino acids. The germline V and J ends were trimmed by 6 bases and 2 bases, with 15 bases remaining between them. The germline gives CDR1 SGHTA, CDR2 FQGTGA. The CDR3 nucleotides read TGTGCCAGCAGTCCGCTGCCCGAATCCACAGATACGCAGTATTTT. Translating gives CASSPLPESTDTQYF.

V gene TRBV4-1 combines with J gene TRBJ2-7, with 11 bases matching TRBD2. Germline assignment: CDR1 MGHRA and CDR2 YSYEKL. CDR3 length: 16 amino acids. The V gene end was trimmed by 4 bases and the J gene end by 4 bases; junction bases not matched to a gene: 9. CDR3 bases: TGCGCCAGCAGCCGGTCCGCTAGCGGGGGGTCTTACGAGCAGTACTTC. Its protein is CASSRSASGGSYEQYF.

This CDR3 is CASSRTANQPQHF. The CDR3 nucleotides are TGTGCCAGCAGCCGAACAGCAAATCAGCCCCAGCATTTT. The chain couples TRBV14 to TRBJ1-5; D is unclear. In germline, CDR1 is SGHDN, CDR2 FVKESK. The CDR3 totals 13 residues. V lost 4 bases and J 4 bases, leaving 8 bases between the germline ends.

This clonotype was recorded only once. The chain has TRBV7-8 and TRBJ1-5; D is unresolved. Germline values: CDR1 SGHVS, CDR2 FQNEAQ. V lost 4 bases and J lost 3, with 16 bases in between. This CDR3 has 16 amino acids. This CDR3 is CASSSPVGITNQPQHF. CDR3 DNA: TGTGCCAGCAGCTCCCCCGTGGGTATCACCAATCAGCCCCAGCATTTT.

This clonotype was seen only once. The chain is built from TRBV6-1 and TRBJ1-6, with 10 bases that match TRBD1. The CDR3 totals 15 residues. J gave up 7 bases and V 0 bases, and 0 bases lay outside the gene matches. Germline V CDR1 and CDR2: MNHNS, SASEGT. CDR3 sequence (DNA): TGTGCCAGCAGTGAAGCGGGACAGGGGAATTCACCCCTCCACTTT. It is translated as CASSEAGQGNSPLHF.

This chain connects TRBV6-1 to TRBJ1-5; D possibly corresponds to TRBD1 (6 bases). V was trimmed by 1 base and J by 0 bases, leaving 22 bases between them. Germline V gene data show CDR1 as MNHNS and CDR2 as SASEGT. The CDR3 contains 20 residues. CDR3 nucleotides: TGTGCCAGCAGTGAAGGAATCCTTCGGGGGGGGACATATAGCAATCAGCCCCAGCATTTT. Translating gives CASSEGILRGGTYSNQPQHF.

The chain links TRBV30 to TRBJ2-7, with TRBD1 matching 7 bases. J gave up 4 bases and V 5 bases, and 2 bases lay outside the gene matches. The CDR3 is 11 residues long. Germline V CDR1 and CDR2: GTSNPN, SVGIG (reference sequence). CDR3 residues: CAWATGYEQYF. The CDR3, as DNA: TGTGCCTGGGCGACAGGGTACGAGCAGTACTTC.

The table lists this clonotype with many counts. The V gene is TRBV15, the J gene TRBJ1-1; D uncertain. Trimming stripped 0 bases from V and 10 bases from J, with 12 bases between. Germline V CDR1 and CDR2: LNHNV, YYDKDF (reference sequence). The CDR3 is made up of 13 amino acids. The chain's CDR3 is CATSRDGGRAAFF. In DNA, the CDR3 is TGTGCCACCAGCAGAGATGGTGGGAGGGCAGCTTTCTTT.

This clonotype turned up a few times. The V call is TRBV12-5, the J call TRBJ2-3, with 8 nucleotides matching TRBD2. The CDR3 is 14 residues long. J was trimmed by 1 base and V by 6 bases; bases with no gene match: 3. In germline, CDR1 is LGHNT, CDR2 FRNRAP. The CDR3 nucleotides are TGTGCTAGTGGCACCGGGGGGGGCACAGATACGCAGTATTTT. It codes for CASGTGGGTDTQYF.

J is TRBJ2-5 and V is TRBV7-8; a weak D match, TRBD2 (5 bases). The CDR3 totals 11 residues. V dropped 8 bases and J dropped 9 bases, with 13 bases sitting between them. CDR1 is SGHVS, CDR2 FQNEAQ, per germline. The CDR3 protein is CASFSLGAQYF. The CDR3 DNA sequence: TGTGCCAGCTTTTCCCTCGGGGCCCAGTACTTC.